The rows below give T cell receptor beta chains drawn from one sample of a study of blood T cell repertoires in COVID-19. Profiling relied on immunoSEQ multiplex PCR, and the TCRdb table lists in-frame clones only, not all of them. The sample includes 350,000 or so clones, 80% to 90% seen only once; the top ten take around 4.5%. Sequenced sample: PBMCs or T cells enriched from blood (not recorded which). The receptors come from a woman aged 40 to 55 with acute COVID-19. The CDR3 runs from the conserved cysteine through the conserved F or W. A D gene is named only where the DNA matches it firmly. Size is stated for part of the rows, as once, few or many counts, or as a class when the clone is expanded.

J gene: TRBJ1-2
D gene: -
clone size: -
V gene: TRBV3-1/TRBV3-2
CDR3 DNA: TGTGCCAGCTACGGTGAACAGAACTATGGCTACACCTTC
CDR3 protein: CASYGEQNYGYTF

J gene: TRBJ2-3
D gene: -
clone size: -
V gene: TRBV19
CDR3 DNA: TGTGCCAGTAGTAATCGGGGGATCGACACAGATACGCAGTATTTT
CDR3 protein: CASSNRGIDTDTQYF

J gene: TRBJ2-2
D gene: -
clone size: -
V gene: TRBV5-6
CDR3 DNA: TGTGCCAGCAGCTTTAGCACCGGGGAGCTGTTTTTT
CDR3 protein: CASSFSTGELFF

J gene: TRBJ2-7
D gene: TRBD2
clone size: -
V gene: TRBV9
CDR3 DNA: TGTGCCAGCAGCGTAACTAGCGGGTCCTACGAGCAGTACTTC
CDR3 protein: CASSVTSGSYEQYF

J gene: TRBJ2-5
D gene: TRBD2
clone size: -
V gene: TRBV4-1
CDR3 DNA: TGCGCCAGCAGCCTGACTAGCGGGGGGCAGGGCCTAGGAGAGACCCAGTACTTC
CDR3 protein: CASSLTSGGQGLGETQYF

J gene: TRBJ2-3
D gene: TRBD2
clone size: -
V gene: TRBV4-1
CDR3 DNA: TGCGCCAGCAGCCAAGATTCGACTAGCGACAGAGATACGCAGTATTTT
CDR3 protein: CASSQDSTSDRDTQYF

J gene: TRBJ1-2
D gene: -
clone size: few
V gene: TRBV5-1
CDR3 DNA: TGCGCCAGCAGCTTTGGTGGAGGCTATGGCTACACCTTC
CDR3 protein: CASSFGGGYGYTF

J gene: TRBJ2-5
D gene: -
clone size: -
V gene: TRBV4-3
CDR3 DNA: TGCGCCAGCAGCCAAGATCCGACGGGAGCGCGAGAGACCCAGTACTTC
CDR3 protein: CASSQDPTGARETQYF

J gene: TRBJ2-1
D gene: TRBD2
clone size: once
V gene: TRBV5-4
CDR3 DNA: TGTGCCAGCAGCTTGGGCATGGGGCGGGAGGGCCTGGTAAAGCAGTTCTTC
CDR3 protein: CASSLGMGREGLVKQFF

J gene: TRBJ2-3
D gene: -
clone size: -
V gene: TRBV18
CDR3 DNA: TGTGCCAGCTCACCACCGTCGACAGATACGCAGTATTTT
CDR3 protein: CASSPPSTDTQYF

J gene: TRBJ2-2
D gene: TRBD2
clone size: -
V gene: TRBV27
CDR3 DNA: TGTGCCAGCAGTGCCGTCAGCGGGGGGAGCACCGGGGAGCTGTTTTTT
CDR3 protein: CASSAVSGGSTGELFF

J gene: TRBJ1-5
D gene: TRBD1
clone size: -
V gene: TRBV2
CDR3 DNA: TGTGCCAGCAGTGAAGACAGGGGCGAACAGCCCCAGCATTTT
CDR3 protein: CASSEDRGEQPQHF

J gene: TRBJ1-1
D gene: -
clone size: -
V gene: TRBV2
CDR3 DNA: TGTGCCAGCAGGCCAGACACCACTGAAGCTTTCTTT
CDR3 protein: CASRPDTTEAFF

J gene: TRBJ2-7
D gene: TRBD2
clone size: -
V gene: TRBV7-8
CDR3 DNA: TGTGCCAGCAGCTTAAGATCCGGGGGGGGATACGAGCAGTACTTC
CDR3 protein: CASSLRSGGGYEQYF

J gene: TRBJ1-2
D gene: TRBD1
clone size: once
V gene: TRBV19
CDR3 DNA: TGTGCCAGTAGTCTACGACAGGGGTCAGCTGGCTACACCTTC
CDR3 protein: CASSLRQGSAGYTF

J gene: TRBJ2-1
D gene: -
clone size: -
V gene: TRBV7-3
CDR3 DNA: TGTGCCAGCAGCTTAAGCCCCATGACTAACAATGAGCAGTTCTTC
CDR3 protein: CASSLSPMTNNEQFF

J gene: TRBJ1-6
D gene: -
clone size: -
V gene: TRBV4-3
CDR3 DNA: TGCGCCAGCAGCCCTACACGGGACTCCTATAATTCACCCCTCCACTTT
CDR3 protein: CASSPTRDSYNSPLHF

J gene: TRBJ1-2
D gene: TRBD1
clone size: -
V gene: TRBV27
CDR3 DNA: TGTGCCAGCAGTTTGGGCGCAACAGGGGGCAGTGGCTACACCTTC
CDR3 protein: CASSLGATGGSGYTF

J gene: TRBJ1-2
D gene: -
clone size: -
V gene: TRBV6-1
CDR3 DNA: TGTGCCAGCAGTGAAGATGGGGAGGCCGATGGCTACACCTTC
CDR3 protein: CASSEDGEADGYTF

J gene: TRBJ1-2
D gene: -
clone size: once
V gene: TRBV19
CDR3 DNA: TGTGCCAGTCATGACCGCGCAGGCCACCGAGGGGGCTACACCTTC
CDR3 protein: CASHDRAGHRGGYTF

J gene: TRBJ1-1
D gene: TRBD1
clone size: -
V gene: TRBV7-9
CDR3 DNA: TGTGCCAGCAGCTTCGTGGCACAGGGGGAGGCTTTCTTT
CDR3 protein: CASSFVAQGEAFF

J gene: TRBJ1-3
D gene: -
clone size: once
V gene: TRBV7-9
CDR3 DNA: TGTGCCAGCAGCTCATCCGGGTCTGGAAACACCATATATTTT
CDR3 protein: CASSSSGSGNTIYF

J gene: TRBJ2-5
D gene: -
clone size: -
V gene: TRBV19
CDR3 DNA: TGTGCCAGCAGCCAGGGGTGGGAATTCCAAGAGACCCAGTACTTC
CDR3 protein: CASSQGWEFQETQYF

J gene: TRBJ2-5
D gene: -
clone size: -
V gene: TRBV7-9
CDR3 DNA: TGTGCCAGCAGCTTAGTCTCAGAGACCCAGTACTTC
CDR3 protein: CASSLVSETQYF

J gene: TRBJ2-1
D gene: TRBD2
clone size: -
V gene: TRBV7-9
CDR3 DNA: TGTGCCAGCAGCTTAGCGACTAGCGGGAGCGATGAGCAGTTCTTC
CDR3 protein: CASSLATSGSDEQFF

J gene: TRBJ2-1
D gene: TRBD1
clone size: -
V gene: TRBV6-5
CDR3 DNA: TGTGCCAGCAGTTGGCGGACAGGGAGCGACAATGAGCAGTTCTTC
CDR3 protein: CASSWRTGSDNEQFF